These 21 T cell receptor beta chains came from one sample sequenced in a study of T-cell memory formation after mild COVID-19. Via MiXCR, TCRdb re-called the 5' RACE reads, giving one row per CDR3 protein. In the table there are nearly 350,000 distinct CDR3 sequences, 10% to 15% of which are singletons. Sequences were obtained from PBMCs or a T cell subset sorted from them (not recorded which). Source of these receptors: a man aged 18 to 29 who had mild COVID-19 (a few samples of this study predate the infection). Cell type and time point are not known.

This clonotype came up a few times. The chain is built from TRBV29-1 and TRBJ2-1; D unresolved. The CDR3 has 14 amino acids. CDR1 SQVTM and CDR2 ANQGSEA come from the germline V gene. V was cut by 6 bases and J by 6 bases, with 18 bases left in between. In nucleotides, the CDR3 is TGCAGCGTCTACGGCCTGTTGACCAGCAATGAGCAGTTCTTC. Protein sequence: CSVYGLLTSNEQFF.

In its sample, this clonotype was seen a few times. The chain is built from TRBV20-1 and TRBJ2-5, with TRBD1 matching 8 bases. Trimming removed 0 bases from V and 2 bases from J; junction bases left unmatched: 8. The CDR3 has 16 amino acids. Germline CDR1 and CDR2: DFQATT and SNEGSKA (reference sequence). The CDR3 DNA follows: TGCAGTGCTAGAGACCAGGGGGCCCTTTTTCAAGAGACCCAGTACTTC. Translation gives CSARDQGALFQETQYF.

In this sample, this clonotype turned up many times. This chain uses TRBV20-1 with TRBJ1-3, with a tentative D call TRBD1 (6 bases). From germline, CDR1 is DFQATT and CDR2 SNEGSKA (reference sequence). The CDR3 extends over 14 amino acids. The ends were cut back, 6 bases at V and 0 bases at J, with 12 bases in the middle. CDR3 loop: CSASGEPSGNTIYF. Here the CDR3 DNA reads TGCAGTGCATCAGGGGAACCCTCTGGAAACACCATATATTTT.

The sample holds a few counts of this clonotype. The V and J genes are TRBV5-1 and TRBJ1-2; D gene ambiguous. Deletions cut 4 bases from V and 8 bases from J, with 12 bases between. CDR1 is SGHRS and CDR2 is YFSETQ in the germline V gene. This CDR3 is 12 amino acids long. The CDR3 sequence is CASSPEKGGYTF. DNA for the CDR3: TGCGCCAGCAGCCCGGAAAAAGGCGGCTACACCTTC.

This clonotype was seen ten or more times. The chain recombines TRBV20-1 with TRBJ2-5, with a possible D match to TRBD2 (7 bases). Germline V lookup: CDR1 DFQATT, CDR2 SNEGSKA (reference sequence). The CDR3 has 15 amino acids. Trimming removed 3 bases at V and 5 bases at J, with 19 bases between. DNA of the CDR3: TGCAGTGCTAGTCCCCGGGGGGCTACTTGGGAGACCCAGTACTTC. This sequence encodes CSASPRGATWETQYF.

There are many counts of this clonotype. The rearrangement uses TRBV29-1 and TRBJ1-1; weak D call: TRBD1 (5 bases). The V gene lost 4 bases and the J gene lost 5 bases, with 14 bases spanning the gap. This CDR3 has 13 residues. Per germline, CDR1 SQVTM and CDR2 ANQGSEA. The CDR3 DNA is TGCAGCGTTGTTAGGGGCGCGGAGACTGAAGCTTTCTTT. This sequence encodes CSVVRGAETEAFF.

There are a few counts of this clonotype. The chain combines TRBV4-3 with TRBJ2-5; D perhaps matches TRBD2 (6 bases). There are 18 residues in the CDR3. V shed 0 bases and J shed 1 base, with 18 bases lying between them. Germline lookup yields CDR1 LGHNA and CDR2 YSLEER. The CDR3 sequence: CASSQERRGVPLQETQYF. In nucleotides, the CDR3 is TGCGCCAGCAGCCAAGAACGGAGGGGAGTGCCCCTCCAAGAGACCCAGTACTTC.

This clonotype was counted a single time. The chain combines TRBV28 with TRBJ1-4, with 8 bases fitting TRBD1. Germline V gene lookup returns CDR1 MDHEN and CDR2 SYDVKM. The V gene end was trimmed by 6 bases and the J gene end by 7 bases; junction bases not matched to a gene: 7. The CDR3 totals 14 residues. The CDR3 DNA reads TGTGCCAGCAGCCCCCGGACAGGGACTGAAAAACTGTTTTTT. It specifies CASSPRTGTEKLFF.

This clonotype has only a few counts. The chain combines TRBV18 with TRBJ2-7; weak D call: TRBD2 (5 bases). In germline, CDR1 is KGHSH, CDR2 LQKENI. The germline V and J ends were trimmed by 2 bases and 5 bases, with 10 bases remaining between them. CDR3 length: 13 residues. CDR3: CASSPARRNEQYF. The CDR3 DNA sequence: TGTGCCAGCTCACCAGCCAGGAGGAACGAGCAGTACTTC.

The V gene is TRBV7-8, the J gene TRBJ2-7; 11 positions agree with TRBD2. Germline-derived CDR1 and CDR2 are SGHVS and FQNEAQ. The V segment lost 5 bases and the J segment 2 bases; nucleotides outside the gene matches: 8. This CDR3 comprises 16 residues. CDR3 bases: TGTGCCAGCAGCCGCCCCGGACTAGCGGGCCCCTACGAGCAGTACTTC. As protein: CASSRPGLAGPYEQYF.

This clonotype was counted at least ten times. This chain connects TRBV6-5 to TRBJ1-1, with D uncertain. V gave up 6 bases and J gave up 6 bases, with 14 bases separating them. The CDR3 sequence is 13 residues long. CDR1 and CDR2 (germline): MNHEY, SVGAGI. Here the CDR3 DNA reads TGTGCCAGCAGACTACTCTCTCTGGCTGAAGCTTTCTTT. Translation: CASRLLSLAEAFF.

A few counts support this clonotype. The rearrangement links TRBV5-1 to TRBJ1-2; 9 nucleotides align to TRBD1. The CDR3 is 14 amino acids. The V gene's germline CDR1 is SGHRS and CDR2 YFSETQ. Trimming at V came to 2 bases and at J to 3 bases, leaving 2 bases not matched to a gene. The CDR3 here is CASSFWTGDYGYTF. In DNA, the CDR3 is TGCGCCAGCAGCTTTTGGACAGGGGACTATGGCTACACCTTC.

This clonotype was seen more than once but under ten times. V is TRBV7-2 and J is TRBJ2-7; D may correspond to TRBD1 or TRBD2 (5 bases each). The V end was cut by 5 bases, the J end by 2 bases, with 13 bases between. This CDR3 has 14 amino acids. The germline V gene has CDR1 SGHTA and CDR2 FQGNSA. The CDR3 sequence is CASSARDGTYEQYF. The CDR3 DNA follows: TGTGCCAGCAGCGCCCGGGACGGGACCTACGAGCAGTACTTC. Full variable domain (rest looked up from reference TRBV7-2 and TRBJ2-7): GAGVSQSPSNKVTEKGKDVELRCDPISGHTALYWYRQSLGQGLEFLIYFQGNSAPDKSGLPSDRFSAERTGGSVSTLTIQRTQQEDSAVYLCASSARDGTYEQYFGPGTRLTVT.

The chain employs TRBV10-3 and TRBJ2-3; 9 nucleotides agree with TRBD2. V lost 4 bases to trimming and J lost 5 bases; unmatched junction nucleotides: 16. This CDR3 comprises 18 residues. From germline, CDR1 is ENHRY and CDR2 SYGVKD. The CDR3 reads CAISGYRGSGGSLDTQYF. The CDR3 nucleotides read TGTGCCATCAGTGGATACAGGGGTAGCGGGGGCTCGCTAGATACGCAGTATTTT.

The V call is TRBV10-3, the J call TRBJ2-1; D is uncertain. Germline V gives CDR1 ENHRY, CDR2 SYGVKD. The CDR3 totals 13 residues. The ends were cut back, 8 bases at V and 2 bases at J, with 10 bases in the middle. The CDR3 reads CAIGRAPYNEQFF. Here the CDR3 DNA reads TGTGCCATCGGTCGGGCCCCCTACAATGAGCAGTTCTTC.

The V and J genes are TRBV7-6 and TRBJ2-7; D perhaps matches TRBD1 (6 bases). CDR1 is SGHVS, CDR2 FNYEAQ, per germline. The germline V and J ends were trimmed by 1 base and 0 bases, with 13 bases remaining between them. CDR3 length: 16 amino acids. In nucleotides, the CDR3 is TGTGCCAGCAGCTTAGTCCCAGGGGAGAACTCCTACGAGCAGTACTTC. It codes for CASSLVPGENSYEQYF.

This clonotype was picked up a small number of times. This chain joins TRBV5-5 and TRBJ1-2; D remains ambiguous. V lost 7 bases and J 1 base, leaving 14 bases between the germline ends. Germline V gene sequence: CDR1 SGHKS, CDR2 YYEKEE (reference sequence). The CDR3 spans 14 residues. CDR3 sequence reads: CASDWAPNNYGYTF. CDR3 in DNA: TGTGCCAGCGATTGGGCACCCAATAACTATGGCTACACCTTC. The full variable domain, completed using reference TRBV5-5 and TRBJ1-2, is DAGVTQSPTHLIKTRGQQVTLRCSPISGHKSVSWYQQVLGQGPQFIFQYYEKEERGRGNFPDRFSARQFPNYSSELNVNALLLGDSALYLCASDWAPNNYGYTFGSGTRLTVV.

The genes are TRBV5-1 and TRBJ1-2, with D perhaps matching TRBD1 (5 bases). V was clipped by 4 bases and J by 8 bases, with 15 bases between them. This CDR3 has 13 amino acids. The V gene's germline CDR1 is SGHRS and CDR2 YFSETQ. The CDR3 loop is CASSEGEGRGYTF. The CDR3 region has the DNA TGCGCCAGCAGCGAGGGTGAGGGGCGAGGCTACACCTTC. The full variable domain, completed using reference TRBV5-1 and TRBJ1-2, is KAGVTQTPRYLIKTRGQQVTLSCSPISGHRSVSWYQQTPGQGLQFLFEYFSETQRNKGNFPGRFSGRQFSNSRSEMNVSTLELGDSALYLCASSEGEGRGYTFGSGTRLTVV.

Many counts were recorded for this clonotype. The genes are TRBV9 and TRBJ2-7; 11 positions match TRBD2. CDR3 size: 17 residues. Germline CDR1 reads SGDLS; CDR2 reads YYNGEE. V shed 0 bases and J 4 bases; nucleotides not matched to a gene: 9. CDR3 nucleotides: TGTGCCAGCAGCGTAGCCGGGACTAGCGGTGCGATGTACGAGCAGTACTTC. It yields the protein CASSVAGTSGAMYEQYF.

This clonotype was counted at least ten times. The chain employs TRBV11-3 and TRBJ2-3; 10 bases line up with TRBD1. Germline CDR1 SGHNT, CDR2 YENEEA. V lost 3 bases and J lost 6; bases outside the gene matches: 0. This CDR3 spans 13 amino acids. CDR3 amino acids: CASSLTGGDTQYF. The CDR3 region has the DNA TGTGCCAGCAGCTTGACAGGGGGCGATACGCAGTATTTT.

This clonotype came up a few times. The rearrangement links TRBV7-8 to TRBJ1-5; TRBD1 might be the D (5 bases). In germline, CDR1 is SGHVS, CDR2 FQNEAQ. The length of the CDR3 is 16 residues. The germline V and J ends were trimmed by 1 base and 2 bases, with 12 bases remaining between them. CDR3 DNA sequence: TGTGCCAGCAGCTTAGAAACGGGGCCAGGCAATCAGCCCCAGCATTTT. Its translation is CASSLETGPGNQPQHF.